What follows is one T cell receptor (beta chain) and its context. In the authors' methods: Estimation of nucleated cell counts was performed using reference gene primer amplification. Repertoires were generated with immunoSEQ multiplex PCR, while TCRdb's copy carries only in-frame clones and drops some. V, J and clone size are those of that table, while D and trimming were read from the DNA. The data contain 55,000 to 80,000 clones, roughly 92% of them seen just once; the ten biggest clones take up approximately 6.2%. The V gene end was trimmed by 1 base and the J gene end by 4 bases; junction bases not matched to a gene: 2. This CDR3 contains 14 residues. Germline V gene sequence: CDR1 SGHNT, CDR2 YYREEE (reference sequence). The sample originates from a study of blood T cell repertoires in COVID-19. Study-wide background: Collection of acute and convalescent COVID-19 samples took place in the United States, Italy and Spain. Nucleic acid was either cDNA or gDNA, and it came from T cells, B-cell-depleted T cells, or PBMCs.

This clonotype was sampled from a human donor in a cohort sampled during active COVID-19. Sample: peripheral blood. This chain links TRBV5-4 with TRBJ2-1, with TRBD2 identical over 7 bases. The CDR3 sequence is CASSLRGEYNEQFF. DNA for the CDR3: TGTGCCAGCAGCTTGCGGGGGGAGTACAATGAGCAGTTCTTC.